The source of this TCR beta chain is a study of Ad26.COV2.S vaccination and SARS-CoV-2 variants. Whole-study context: Ad26.COV2.S given intramuscularly, once or twice 56 days apart.

As to this clone: The antigen remains undetermined.

Noted treatment: around 19 received Ad26.COV2.S at low or high dose, single or two shots; 5 received placebo; per-sample allocation not given. It was on day 63 after the first vaccine or placebo injection that samples were taken. Spike of the Wuhan-strain SARS-CoV-2 was expressed by an Ad26 vector, which formed the vaccine. General study results and limits: Among vaccine recipients, spike-specific TCR breadth exceeded that of placebo recipients.

Some clones are missing from TCRdb's copy, which holds only in-frame ones; the method was immunoSEQ multiplex PCR. The data show fewer than 900,000 clones, with around 89% seen just once and about 1.5% held by the top ten. This CDR3 spans 13 amino acids. Germline V gene data show CDR1 as SGHNT and CDR2 as YYREEE (reference sequence). Germline trimming cut 5 bases from V and 4 bases from J; bases unmatched to any gene: 0. The sequence came from a person between 18 and 60 years old who received the Ad26.COV2.S COVID-19 vaccine or a placebo. The chain combines TRBV5-4 with TRBJ2-7; 13 bases are shared with TRBD2. This sample comprised peripheral blood, obtained in a trial of Ad26.COV2.S vaccine versus placebo. As DNA, the CDR3 is TGTGCCAGCAGACTAGCGGGAGGGTACGAGCAGTACTTC. Its protein is CASRLAGGYEQYF.